Reported below is one T cell receptor beta chain. The antigen is not known. The ends lost 9 bases at V and 0 bases at J; junction bases unmatched: 2. The CDR3 spans 15 residues. The germline gives CDR1 LNHDA, CDR2 SQIVND (reference sequence). The entry originates in a study of OX40 agonist ivuxolimab in advanced cancers. Study-wide points: Relative to CD4+, CD8+ T cells held more expanded clones on average.

Autoimmune disease history or systemic immunosuppression disqualified patients. The method was immunoSEQ multiplex PCR; TCRdb's version includes in-frame clones alone and lacks a portion of them. The sample holds under 55,000 clones, roughly 83% seen once. The genes are TRBV19 and TRBJ1-6; 10 bases agree with TRBD1. This TCR came from an adult with an advanced solid tumor such as melanoma, head and neck, liver or kidney cancer. The sample here was CD4+ or CD8+ T cells sorted from blood, taken in a trial of the OX40 agonist ivuxolimab. CDR3 coding DNA: TGTGCCAGATGGACAGGGGGCTCCTATAATTCACCCCTCCACTTT. Residues: CARWTGGSYNSPLHF.